This T cell receptor (beta chain) appears in the sequencing data of a study of blood T cell repertoires in COVID-19. Per the original data handling: Reference gene primer amplification in the assay estimated nucleated cell counts. Method: immunoSEQ multiplex PCR; TCRdb's copy keeps in-frame clones and lacks some. V and J calls and clone size are given by that table; D and trimming were obtained from the DNA. The sample carries some 200,000 clones, roughly 80% recorded once. V was clipped by 0 bases and J by 3 bases, with 13 bases between them. The length of the CDR3 is 16 residues. Germline V gives CDR1 SGHRS, CDR2 YFSETQ.

The material sequenced was peripheral blood. This clonotype originated in a woman aged 25 to 45 who had recovered from COVID-19. The chain employs TRBV5-1 and TRBJ2-1; possible D gene TRBD1, 5 bases. CDR3 coding DNA: TGCGCCAGCAGCTTGGTGGCAGACAGCTACTACAATGAGCAGTTCTTC. This codes for CASSLVADSYYNEQFF.